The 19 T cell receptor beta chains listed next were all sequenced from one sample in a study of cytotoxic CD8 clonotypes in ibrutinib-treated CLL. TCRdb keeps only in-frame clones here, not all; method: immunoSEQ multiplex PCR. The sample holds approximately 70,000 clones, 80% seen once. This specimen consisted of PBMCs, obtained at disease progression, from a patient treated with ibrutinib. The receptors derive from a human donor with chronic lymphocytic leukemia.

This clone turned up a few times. CDR3 DNA: TGTGCCAGCAGGACAGCTGGAAACACCATATATTTT. It is translated as CASRTAGNTIYF. The V gene is TRBV4-2, the J gene TRBJ1-3, with D possibly matching TRBD1 (5 bases). Trimming removed 6 bases at V and 2 bases at J, with 5 bases between. CDR3 length equals 12 residues. Per the germline V gene, CDR1 is LGHNA and CDR2 is YNFKEQ.

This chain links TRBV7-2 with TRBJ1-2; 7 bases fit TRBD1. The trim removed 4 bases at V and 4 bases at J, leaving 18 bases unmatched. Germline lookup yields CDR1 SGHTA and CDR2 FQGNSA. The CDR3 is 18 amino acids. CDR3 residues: CASSSLTFRGGDGYGYTF. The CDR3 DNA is TGTGCCAGCAGCTCCCTTACCTTCAGGGGGGGTGATGGCTATGGCTACACCTTC.

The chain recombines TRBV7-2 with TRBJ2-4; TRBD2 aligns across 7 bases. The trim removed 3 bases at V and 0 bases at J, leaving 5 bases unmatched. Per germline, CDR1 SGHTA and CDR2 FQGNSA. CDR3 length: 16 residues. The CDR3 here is CASSLGGNLAKNIQYF. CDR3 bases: TGTGCCAGCAGCTTGGGGGGGAATCTAGCCAAAAACATTCAGTACTTC.

The CDR3 region is CAWSVRTATNYGYTF. The CDR3 DNA is TGTGCCTGGAGTGTCAGGACAGCTACTAACTATGGCTACACCTTC. The rearrangement links TRBV30 to TRBJ1-2; TRBD1 might be the D (6 bases). The CDR3 is 15 amino acids. Trimming shortened V by 0 bases and J by 0 bases, and 11 bases separated the two germline ends. Germline V gene sequence: CDR1 GTSNPN, CDR2 SVGIG (reference sequence).

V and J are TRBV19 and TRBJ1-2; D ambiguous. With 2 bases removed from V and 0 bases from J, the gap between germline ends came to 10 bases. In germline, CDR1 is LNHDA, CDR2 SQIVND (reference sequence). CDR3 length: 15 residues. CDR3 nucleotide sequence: TGTGCCAGTAGTATAAGGGTCACCGCTAACTATGGCTACACCTTC. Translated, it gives CASSIRVTANYGYTF.

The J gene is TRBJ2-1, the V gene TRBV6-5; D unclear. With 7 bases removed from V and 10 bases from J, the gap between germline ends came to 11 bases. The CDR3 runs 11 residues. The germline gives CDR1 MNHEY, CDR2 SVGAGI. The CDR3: CASISFGEQFF. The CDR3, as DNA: TGTGCCAGCATTTCTTTTGGGGAGCAGTTCTTC.

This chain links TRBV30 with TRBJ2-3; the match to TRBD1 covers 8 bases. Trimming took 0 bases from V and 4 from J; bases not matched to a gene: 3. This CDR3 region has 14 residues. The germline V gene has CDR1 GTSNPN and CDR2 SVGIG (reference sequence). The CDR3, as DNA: TGTGCCTGGAGTGTAAACAGGGGGGCAGATACGCAGTATTTT. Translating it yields CAWSVNRGADTQYF.

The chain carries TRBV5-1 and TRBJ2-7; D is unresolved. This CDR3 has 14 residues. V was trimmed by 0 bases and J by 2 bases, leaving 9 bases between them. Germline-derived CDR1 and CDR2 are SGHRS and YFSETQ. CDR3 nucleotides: TGCGCCAGCAGCTTGGTCCGGATGGCCTACGAGCAGTACTTC. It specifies CASSLVRMAYEQYF. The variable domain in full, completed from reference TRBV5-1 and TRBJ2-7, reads KAGVTQTPRYLIKTRGQQVTLSCSPISGHRSVSWYQQTPGQGLQFLFEYFSETQRNKGNFPGRFSGRQFSNSRSEMNVSTLELGDSALYLCASSLVRMAYEQYFGPGTRLTVT.

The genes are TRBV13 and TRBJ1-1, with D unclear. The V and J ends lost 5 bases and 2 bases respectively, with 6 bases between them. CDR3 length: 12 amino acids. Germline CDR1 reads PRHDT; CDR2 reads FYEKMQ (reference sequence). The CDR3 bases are TGTGCCAGCAGCCTAACAAACACTGAAGCTTTCTTT. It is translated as CASSLTNTEAFF.

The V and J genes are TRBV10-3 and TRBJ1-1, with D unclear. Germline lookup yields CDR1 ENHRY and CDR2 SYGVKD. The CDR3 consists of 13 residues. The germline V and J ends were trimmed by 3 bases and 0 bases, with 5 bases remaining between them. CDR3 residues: CAISDRMNTEAFF. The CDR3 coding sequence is TGTGCCATCAGTGACAGAATGAACACTGAAGCTTTCTTT.

The CDR3 bases are TGCGCCAGCAGCTTGGTCCCTAACGGGCTTGAGACCCAGTACTTC. It encodes CASSLVPNGLETQYF. The genes are TRBV5-1 and TRBJ2-5; D not certain. The V end lost 0 bases, the J end lost 5 bases, and 14 bases lay between the germline ends. The CDR3 covers 15 residues. Germline V CDR1 and CDR2: SGHRS, YFSETQ.

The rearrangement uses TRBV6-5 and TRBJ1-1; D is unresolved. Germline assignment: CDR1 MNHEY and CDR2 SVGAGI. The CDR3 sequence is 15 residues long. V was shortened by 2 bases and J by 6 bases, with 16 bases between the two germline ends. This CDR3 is CASSYGSHLRPEAFF. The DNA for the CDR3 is TGTGCCAGCAGTTACGGGTCGCACTTGAGACCTGAAGCTTTCTTT.

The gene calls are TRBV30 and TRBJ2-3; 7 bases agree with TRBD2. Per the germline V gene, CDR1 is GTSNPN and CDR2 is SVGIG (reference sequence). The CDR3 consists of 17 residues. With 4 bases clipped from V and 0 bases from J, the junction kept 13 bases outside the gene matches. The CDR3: CAWNTRRGTTSTDTQYF. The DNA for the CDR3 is TGTGCCTGGAATACACGGCGTGGGACTACTAGCACAGATACGCAGTATTTT.

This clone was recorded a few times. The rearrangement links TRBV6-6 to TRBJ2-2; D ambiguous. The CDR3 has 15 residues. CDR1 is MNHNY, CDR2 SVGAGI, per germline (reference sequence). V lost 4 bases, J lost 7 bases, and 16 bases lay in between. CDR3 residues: CASSFARAVGGELFF. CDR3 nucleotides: TGTGCCAGCAGTTTCGCGAGAGCAGTGGGCGGGGAGCTGTTTTTT.

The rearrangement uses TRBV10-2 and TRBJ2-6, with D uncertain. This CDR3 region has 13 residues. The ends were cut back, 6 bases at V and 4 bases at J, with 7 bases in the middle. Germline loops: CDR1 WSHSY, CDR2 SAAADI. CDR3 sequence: CASSATGANVLTF. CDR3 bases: TGCGCCAGCAGCGCCACAGGGGCCAACGTCCTGACTTTC.

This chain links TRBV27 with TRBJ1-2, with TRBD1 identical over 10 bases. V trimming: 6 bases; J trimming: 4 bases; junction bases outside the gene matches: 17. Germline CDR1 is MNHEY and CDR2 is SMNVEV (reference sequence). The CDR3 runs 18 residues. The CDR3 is CASRQDRTGGRDSYGYTF. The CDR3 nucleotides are TGTGCCAGCAGACAAGACCGGACAGGGGGTAGGGATAGCTATGGCTACACCTTC.

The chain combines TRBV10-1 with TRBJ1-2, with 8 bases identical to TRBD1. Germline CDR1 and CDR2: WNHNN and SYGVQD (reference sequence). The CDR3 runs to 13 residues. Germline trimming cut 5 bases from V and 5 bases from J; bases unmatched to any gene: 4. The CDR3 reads CASSQGAAYGYTF. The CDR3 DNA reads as TGCGCCAGCAGTCAGGGGGCGGCTTATGGCTACACCTTC.

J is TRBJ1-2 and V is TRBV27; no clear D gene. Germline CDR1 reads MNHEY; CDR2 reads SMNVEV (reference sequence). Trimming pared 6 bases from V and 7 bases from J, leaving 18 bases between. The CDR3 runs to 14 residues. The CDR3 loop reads CASRPTAGSGGYTF. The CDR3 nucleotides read TGTGCCAGCAGGCCCACGGCGGGGTCGGGTGGCTACACCTTC.

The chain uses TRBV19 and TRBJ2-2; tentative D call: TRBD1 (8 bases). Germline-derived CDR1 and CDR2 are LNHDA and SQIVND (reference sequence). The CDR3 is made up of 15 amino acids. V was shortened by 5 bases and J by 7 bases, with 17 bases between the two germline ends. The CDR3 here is CASSGRTGRGGELFF. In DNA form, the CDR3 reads TGTGCCAGTAGTGGGCGGACAGGGAGGGGCGGGGAGCTGTTTTTT. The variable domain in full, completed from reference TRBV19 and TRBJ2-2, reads DGGITQSPKYLFRKEGQNVTLSCEQNLNHDAMYWYRQDPGQGLRLIYYSQIVNDFQKGDIAEGYSVSREKKESFPLTVTSAQKNPTAFYLCASSGRTGRGGELFFGEGSRLTVL.